This paragraph covers one T cell receptor beta chain sequence. Its antigen remains unidentified. Compared with germline, one end of the junction differs, possibly owing to a read error. TCRdb's copy holds only in-frame clones and misses some; the assay was immunoSEQ multiplex PCR. This repertoire shows approximately 76,000 clones, around 94% found once; its top ten account for approximately 3.3%. These donors were members of the roughly 110-subject validation cohort, a group separate from the roughly 670-subject first cohort. Germline V gives CDR1 GTSNPN, CDR2 SVGIG (reference sequence). This CDR3 spans 10 amino acids. This entry belongs to a study of cytomegalovirus exposure and HLA in healthy donors. About the research overall: The platform used for the roughly 130 validation repertoires matched that of the roughly 670 first-cohort repertoires, a later analysis reported.

Study conclusions and caveats: In vitro work confirmed that three CMV-associated chains recognize CMV antigens. The classifier reportedly diagnosed cytomegalovirus status with high specificity and sensitivity.

The receptor was isolated from a woman in her late teens or twenties in good health and CMV-seropositive. The rearrangement uses TRBV30 and TRBJ2-1; 10 nucleotides agree with TRBD2. Sequenced sample: PBMCs. In DNA form, the CDR3 reads TGTGCCTGGAGGGGGACTAGCGAAATCTTC. Encoded protein: CAWRGTSEIF.